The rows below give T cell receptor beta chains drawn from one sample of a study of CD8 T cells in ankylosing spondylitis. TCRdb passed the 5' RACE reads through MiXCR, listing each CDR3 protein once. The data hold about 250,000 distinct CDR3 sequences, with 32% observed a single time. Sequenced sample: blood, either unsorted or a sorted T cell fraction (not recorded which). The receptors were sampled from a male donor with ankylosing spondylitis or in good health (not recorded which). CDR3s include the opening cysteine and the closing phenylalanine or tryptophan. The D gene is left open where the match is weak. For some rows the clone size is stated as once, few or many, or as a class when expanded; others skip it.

CDR3 DNA: TGCAGTGCTAGAGTTGGTCGCCTTGGGTACGAGCAGTACTTC
CDR3 protein: CSARVGRLGYEQYF
V gene: TRBV20-1
clone size: -
D gene: -
J gene: TRBJ2-7

CDR3 DNA: TGCAGCGTCGACGACGGGTACTCCTATGGCTACACCTTC
CDR3 protein: CSVDDGYSYGYTF
V gene: TRBV29-1
clone size: few
D gene: -
J gene: TRBJ1-2

CDR3 DNA: TGCAGCGTTGTCGCTAGCGGGGGCCGTACGCAGTATTTT
CDR3 protein: CSVVASGGRTQYF
V gene: TRBV29-1
clone size: -
D gene: TRBD2
J gene: TRBJ2-3

CDR3 DNA: TGCGCCAGCAGCCAATTGGGACAGCAGTTCTTC
CDR3 protein: CASSQLGQQFF
V gene: TRBV4-1
clone size: few
D gene: -
J gene: TRBJ2-1

CDR3 DNA: TGTGCCAGCAGTTTAGGTGGACTAGCGGGGGCAGAGACCCAGTACTTC
CDR3 protein: CASSLGGLAGAETQYF
V gene: TRBV12-3/TRBV12-4
clone size: few
D gene: TRBD2
J gene: TRBJ2-5

CDR3 DNA: TGCAGCGTCGGGGGGGACGCGGACAATGAGCAGTTCTTC
CDR3 protein: CSVGGDADNEQFF
V gene: TRBV29-1
clone size: many
D gene: TRBD2
J gene: TRBJ2-1

CDR3 DNA: TGTGCCAGCAGCTTAGGGGCGGCGGGGCTCGGCACAGATACGCAGTATTTT
CDR3 protein: CASSLGAAGLGTDTQYF
V gene: TRBV11-2
clone size: -
D gene: -
J gene: TRBJ2-3

CDR3 DNA: TGCAGTGCTAGGCATCAGGGGTACGAGCAGTACTTC
CDR3 protein: CSARHQGYEQYF
V gene: TRBV20-1
clone size: many
D gene: -
J gene: TRBJ2-7

CDR3 DNA: TGTGCCAGCAGCTCCACCGGACGGGAGACCCAGTACTTC
CDR3 protein: CASSSTGRETQYF
V gene: TRBV11-2
clone size: few
D gene: -
J gene: TRBJ2-5

CDR3 DNA: TGTGCCAGCAGTGAAGACAGCTCTGGGGCCAACGTCCTGACTTTC
CDR3 protein: CASSEDSSGANVLTF
V gene: TRBV6-4
clone size: few
D gene: -
J gene: TRBJ2-6

CDR3 DNA: TGTGCCAGCAGCCCAAGCGGGGCCGGGGGGGATACGCAGTATTTT
CDR3 protein: CASSPSGAGGDTQYF
V gene: TRBV12-3/TRBV12-4
clone size: few
D gene: TRBD2
J gene: TRBJ2-3

CDR3 DNA: TGTGCCAGCAGCTTACCGTGGGTCAGCGGGGATCTACAAGAGACCCAGTACTTC
CDR3 protein: CASSLPWVSGDLQETQYF
V gene: TRBV7-2
clone size: -
D gene: TRBD2
J gene: TRBJ2-5

CDR3 DNA: TGCAGTGCTAGGGACAGGGGACTATCAGGCCAGGATGGCTACACCTTC
CDR3 protein: CSARDRGLSGQDGYTF
V gene: TRBV20-1
clone size: few
D gene: TRBD1
J gene: TRBJ1-2

CDR3 DNA: TGCAGTGCTTTCGACAGGGCGGGGCGCAATCAGCCCCAGCATTTT
CDR3 protein: CSAFDRAGRNQPQHF
V gene: TRBV20-1
clone size: few
D gene: TRBD1
J gene: TRBJ1-5

CDR3 DNA: TGCAGCGTTGGGGACAAGAGGGAGCAGTACTTC
CDR3 protein: CSVGDKREQYF
V gene: TRBV29-1
clone size: few
D gene: -
J gene: TRBJ2-7

CDR3 DNA: TGCAGTGCTAGAGATCCTAGCGGGGACTCCTACGAGCAGTACTTC
CDR3 protein: CSARDPSGDSYEQYF
V gene: TRBV20-1
clone size: -
D gene: TRBD2
J gene: TRBJ2-7

CDR3 DNA: TGTGCCAGCAGCCCCGGGTGGGTCAATGAGCAGTTCTTC
CDR3 protein: CASSPGWVNEQFF
V gene: TRBV7-2
clone size: few
D gene: -
J gene: TRBJ2-1

CDR3 DNA: TGTGCCTCTGGACTAGTACACACAGATACGCAGTATTTT
CDR3 protein: CASGLVHTDTQYF
V gene: TRBV10-3
clone size: -
D gene: TRBD2
J gene: TRBJ2-3

CDR3 DNA: TGCGCCAGCAGTGGTTGGGTGGGAGATGAAGCTTTCTTT
CDR3 protein: CASSGWVGDEAFF
V gene: TRBV10-2
clone size: once
D gene: -
J gene: TRBJ1-1

CDR3 DNA: TGCGCCAGCAGCTTGTGGGTCGGCGGGGGGGCCTCGACAGATACGCAGTATTTT
CDR3 protein: CASSLWVGGGASTDTQYF
V gene: TRBV5-1
clone size: -
D gene: TRBD2
J gene: TRBJ2-3

CDR3 DNA: TGCAGTGCTAGAGGGGCGGCAGAAAATCAGCCCCAGCATTTT
CDR3 protein: CSARGAAENQPQHF
V gene: TRBV20-1
clone size: many
D gene: -
J gene: TRBJ1-5

CDR3 DNA: TGTGCCAGCAGCTTTCTTACAACATCCAATGAGCAGTTCTTC
CDR3 protein: CASSFLTTSNEQFF
V gene: TRBV7-9
clone size: few
D gene: -
J gene: TRBJ2-1

CDR3 DNA: TGCAGTGCTAGTGATCTCTGGGAGACCCAGTACTTC
CDR3 protein: CSASDLWETQYF
V gene: TRBV20-1
clone size: -
D gene: -
J gene: TRBJ2-5

CDR3 DNA: TGCAGTGCTATAGGCCGCCGAAATTCACCCCTCCACTTT
CDR3 protein: CSAIGRRNSPLHF
V gene: TRBV20-1
clone size: few
D gene: -
J gene: TRBJ1-6

CDR3 DNA: TGTGCCAGCAGCACCAGGGACAGGGGGCAGGCGGGCGAGCAGTACTTC
CDR3 protein: CASSTRDRGQAGEQYF
V gene: TRBV11-2
clone size: -
D gene: TRBD1
J gene: TRBJ2-7

CDR3 DNA: TGTGCCAGCAGCTTATACGACTCCTACGAGCAGTACTTC
CDR3 protein: CASSLYDSYEQYF
V gene: TRBV7-6
clone size: -
D gene: -
J gene: TRBJ2-7

CDR3 DNA: TGCAGCGTTGTATTGGGGTATGAGCAGTTCTTC
CDR3 protein: CSVVLGYEQFF
V gene: TRBV29-1
clone size: many
D gene: -
J gene: TRBJ2-1

CDR3 DNA: TGTGCCAGCAGCCCCCTCTCGACTAGCGGGGGGAGCTACAATGAGCAGTTCTTC
CDR3 protein: CASSPLSTSGGSYNEQFF
V gene: TRBV5-6
clone size: -
D gene: TRBD2
J gene: TRBJ2-1

CDR3 DNA: TGTGCCACCAGTCATCGGCAGGGGTTGTACAATGAGCAGTTCTTC
CDR3 protein: CATSHRQGLYNEQFF
V gene: TRBV24-1
clone size: once
D gene: -
J gene: TRBJ2-1

CDR3 DNA: TGCGCCAGCAGCGGCTCGCCGGGACGATTCAATGAGCAGTTCTTC
CDR3 protein: CASSGSPGRFNEQFF
V gene: TRBV5-1
clone size: -
D gene: -
J gene: TRBJ2-1

CDR3 DNA: TGTGCCAGCATGGAGGCGGTGGGCCATGGCTACACCTTC
CDR3 protein: CASMEAVGHGYTF
V gene: TRBV12-3/TRBV12-4
clone size: -
D gene: -
J gene: TRBJ1-2

CDR3 DNA: TGTGCCAGCAGTCCTCCCGGACCTCCTTGGCAGACCCAGTACTTC
CDR3 protein: CASSPPGPPWQTQYF
V gene: TRBV7-9
clone size: few
D gene: -
J gene: TRBJ2-5

CDR3 DNA: TGTGCCAGCAGTACCGGGACTAGCGCCCAAGGGGTTGAGCAGTTCTTC
CDR3 protein: CASSTGTSAQGVEQFF
V gene: TRBV12-3/TRBV12-4
clone size: -
D gene: TRBD2
J gene: TRBJ2-1

CDR3 DNA: TGTGCCACCAGCTCGAGGAGGCAGGGGGGAGAGACCCAGTACTTC
CDR3 protein: CATSSRRQGGETQYF
V gene: TRBV24-1
clone size: once
D gene: -
J gene: TRBJ2-5

CDR3 DNA: TGTGCCAGCAGCTTAGTTCCGGGGGGTGGGCAGTATTTT
CDR3 protein: CASSLVPGGGQYF
V gene: TRBV7-2
clone size: -
D gene: TRBD2
J gene: TRBJ2-3

CDR3 DNA: TGCAGTGGCAAGCGGGGGGCCCAAGAGACCCAGTACTTC
CDR3 protein: CSGKRGAQETQYF
V gene: TRBV20-1
clone size: -
D gene: TRBD2
J gene: TRBJ2-5

CDR3 DNA: TGCAGCGCTAGGACGGACCTCCGCATGAACACTGAAGCCTTCTTT
CDR3 protein: CSARTDLRMNTEAFF
V gene: TRBV29-1
clone size: -
D gene: -
J gene: TRBJ1-1

CDR3 DNA: TGTGCCAGCAGAGACTGGAAGAATGAGCAGTTCTTC
CDR3 protein: CASRDWKNEQFF
V gene: TRBV2
clone size: few
D gene: -
J gene: TRBJ2-1

CDR3 DNA: TGTGCCAGCTCACCAGCCCGGGGTCTGTACGAGCAGTACTTC
CDR3 protein: CASSPARGLYEQYF
V gene: TRBV18
clone size: -
D gene: -
J gene: TRBJ2-7

CDR3 DNA: TGTGCCAGCACCCTCGCAGGGGTTACCGGGGAGCTGTTTTTT
CDR3 protein: CASTLAGVTGELFF
V gene: TRBV12-3/TRBV12-4
clone size: -
D gene: -
J gene: TRBJ2-2

CDR3 DNA: TGCGCCAGCACGGCAGCCTCAGATACGCAGTATTTT
CDR3 protein: CASTAASDTQYF
V gene: TRBV5-1
clone size: -
D gene: -
J gene: TRBJ2-3

CDR3 DNA: TGTGCCAGCAGCTTAGTCGGGTCAGATACGCAGTATTTT
CDR3 protein: CASSLVGSDTQYF
V gene: TRBV5-1
clone size: few
D gene: -
J gene: TRBJ2-3

CDR3 DNA: TGTGCCACCAGTGATCCCGACAGTCCGGGCTACGAGCAGTACTTC
CDR3 protein: CATSDPDSPGYEQYF
V gene: TRBV24-1
clone size: -
D gene: -
J gene: TRBJ2-7

CDR3 DNA: TGCAGTGCCGGGGCGCGGTCGGGTAATGAAAAACTGTTTTTT
CDR3 protein: CSAGARSGNEKLFF
V gene: TRBV20-1
clone size: -
D gene: -
J gene: TRBJ1-4

CDR3 DNA: TGCAGTGCTAGAGATGTGGGAGCTTCACCCCTCCACTTT
CDR3 protein: CSARDVGASPLHF
V gene: TRBV20-1
clone size: -
D gene: -
J gene: TRBJ1-6

CDR3 DNA: TGTGCCAGCAGTGATGGTACTAGCGGGGGGCAAACCTACGAGCAGTACTTC
CDR3 protein: CASSDGTSGGQTYEQYF
V gene: TRBV6-4
clone size: few
D gene: TRBD2
J gene: TRBJ2-7

CDR3 DNA: TGTGCCAGCAGCCCCGGACAGGCTGCTTCTGGCTACACCTTC
CDR3 protein: CASSPGQAASGYTF
V gene: TRBV3-1
clone size: -
D gene: TRBD1
J gene: TRBJ1-2

CDR3 DNA: TGTGCCAGCAGGAAACTTCTGAGGGGGGACTACGAGCAGTACTTC
CDR3 protein: CASRKLLRGDYEQYF
V gene: TRBV12-3/TRBV12-4
clone size: -
D gene: -
J gene: TRBJ2-7

CDR3 DNA: TGTGCCAGCAGCCCAAGCGGGTATACGCAGTATTTT
CDR3 protein: CASSPSGYTQYF
V gene: TRBV3-1
clone size: -
D gene: -
J gene: TRBJ2-3

CDR3 DNA: TGCGCCAGCAGTGAGTCGATTTACAGGGCCTACGAGCAGTACTTC
CDR3 protein: CASSESIYRAYEQYF
V gene: TRBV10-2
clone size: -
D gene: -
J gene: TRBJ2-7

CDR3 DNA: TGCGCCAGCAGCTATATAGCGGGGGTGGATACGCAGTATTTT
CDR3 protein: CASSYIAGVDTQYF
V gene: TRBV5-1
clone size: -
D gene: TRBD2
J gene: TRBJ2-3

CDR3 DNA: TGTGCCATCACGGGAAGCGGGGGGGCGGGTAATGAGCAGTTCTTC
CDR3 protein: CAITGSGGAGNEQFF
V gene: TRBV10-3
clone size: -
D gene: TRBD2
J gene: TRBJ2-1

CDR3 DNA: TGCAGTGCTAACCCCCAGGGACATCCAGTCCAGGTCGATACGCAGTATTTT
CDR3 protein: CSANPQGHPVQVDTQYF
V gene: TRBV20-1
clone size: -
D gene: -
J gene: TRBJ2-3